This T cell receptor beta chain was sequenced in a study of OX40 agonist ivuxolimab in advanced cancers. As for the study in general: Dose-escalation patients suffered from hepatocellular carcinoma, melanoma, renal cell or head and neck cancer. Partial responses occurred in three patients (one hepatocellular carcinoma, two cutaneous melanoma).

Profiled with immunoSEQ multiplex PCR; TCRdb holds only in-frame clones, not every one. There are roughly 100,000 clones in the sample; 90% occur only once, and around 0.5% lies in the top ten. This CDR3 spans 16 amino acids. The germline CDR1 and CDR2 sequences are LNHDA and SQIVND (reference sequence). V shed 1 base and J 6 bases; nucleotides not matched to a gene: 8. The receptor's source is an adult with an advanced solid tumor such as melanoma, head and neck, liver or kidney cancer. Sequencing used CD4+ or CD8+ T cells sorted from blood, obtained in a trial of the OX40 agonist ivuxolimab. The chain is built from TRBV19 and TRBJ2-3; 9 bases agree with TRBD2. The CDR3 DNA is TGTGCCAGTAGTATAGGAGCGGGGGGCCTCCCGGATACGCAGTATTTT. Protein: CASSIGAGGLPDTQYF.